What follows are 5 T cell receptor beta chains derived from one specimen sequenced in a study of blood T cell repertoires in COVID-19 (dated by TCRdb to between 2020 and 2021). The library was generated by the immunoSEQ multiplex PCR assay. Here the immuneACCESS table is served through TCRdb, limited to in-frame sequences with V and J called. Missing clones are a known gap in these copies; in checked studies unresolved V genes cover under half, and the rest lacks a known reason. For this sample the table gives nearly 350,000 clones, of which 83% were detected only once. In total, the top ten clones hold 2.5% to 3.5% of the sample. Sequencing was carried out using peripheral blood. Receptors were obtained from a young man with active or convalescent COVID-19.

The chain couples TRBV7-9 to TRBJ1-3; 11 nucleotides match TRBD1. With V trimmed by 8 bases and J by 9 bases, 15 bases remained unmatched. CDR1 is SEHNR and CDR2 is FQNEAQ in the germline V gene (reference sequence). CDR3 length equals 16 residues. CDR3 loop: CASSPLGQGDIGTIYF. The CDR3 DNA reads as TGTGCCAGCTCTCCTCTGGGACAGGGGGATATCGGCACCATATATTTT.

The chain employs TRBV5-4 and TRBJ2-6; D possibly corresponds to TRBD1 (6 bases). V lost 2 bases, J lost 2 bases, and 11 bases lay in between. The CDR3 length is 16 residues. Per the germline V gene, CDR1 is SGHNT and CDR2 is YYREEE (reference sequence). CDR3: CASSFGQPAGANVLTF. The CDR3 region has the DNA TGTGCCAGCAGCTTTGGACAGCCGGCTGGGGCCAACGTCCTGACTTTC.

This rearrangement joins TRBV7-2 to TRBJ2-7; TRBD2 is a possible D gene (6 bases). The CDR3 runs to 14 residues. V was clipped by 3 bases and J by 0 bases, with 9 bases between them. Germline CDR1 reads SGHTA; CDR2 reads FQGNSA. CDR3 sequence (DNA): TGTGCCAGCAGCTTGGCGGGACGCTCCTACGAGCAGTACTTC. This codes for CASSLAGRSYEQYF.

With regard to this clone: At the DNA level, this CDR3 is encoded by other sequences in the same sample as well. This rearrangement joins TRBV30 to TRBJ2-1; possibly TRBD2 for D (5 bases). From germline, CDR1 is GTSNPN and CDR2 SVGIG (reference sequence). This CDR3 contains 13 residues. V dropped 4 bases and J dropped 0 bases, with 7 bases sitting between them. The CDR3 sequence is CAWIRDSYNEQFF. The CDR3 DNA reads as TGTGCCTGGATACGGGACTCCTACAATGAGCAGTTCTTC.

V gene TRBV6-5 combines with J gene TRBJ1-2; no clear D gene. The germline V and J ends were trimmed by 0 bases and 8 bases, with 13 bases remaining between them. The length of the CDR3 is 14 residues. The V gene's germline CDR1 is MNHEY and CDR2 SVGAGI. The DNA for the CDR3 is TGTGCCAGCAGTTACTCTAGGTCCCCGGGGGGCTACACCTTC. It specifies CASSYSRSPGGYTF.